This T cell receptor beta chain was observed in a study of cytomegalovirus exposure and HLA in healthy donors. Overall study findings and caveats: The authors listed about 170 TCR beta chains as cytomegalovirus-associated. A later analysis linked a missense variant in DCLRE1C to the trimming of TCR beta V and J genes.

Primers included in the PCR were 60 Vbeta and 13 Jbeta primers. Sequencing was performed with immunoSEQ multiplex PCR; in TCRdb, only in-frame clones are kept and a portion is missing. Among 250,000 to 350,000 clones listed, 86% were seen once. Comments on this clone: What it recognizes is unknown.

The sequence derives from a man aged 40-50 years in good health and CMV-seropositive. The sample consisted of PBMCs.

CDR3: CASSHGQGRVGYTF. The CDR3 region has the DNA TGTGCCAGCAGCCACGGACAGGGTCGGGTTGGCTACACCTTC. The chain carries TRBV5-6 and TRBJ1-2, with TRBD1 identical over 8 bases. This CDR3 has 14 amino acids. Germline V gene data show CDR1 as SGHDT and CDR2 as YYEEEE. With V trimmed by 4 bases and J by 7 bases, 9 bases remained unmatched.